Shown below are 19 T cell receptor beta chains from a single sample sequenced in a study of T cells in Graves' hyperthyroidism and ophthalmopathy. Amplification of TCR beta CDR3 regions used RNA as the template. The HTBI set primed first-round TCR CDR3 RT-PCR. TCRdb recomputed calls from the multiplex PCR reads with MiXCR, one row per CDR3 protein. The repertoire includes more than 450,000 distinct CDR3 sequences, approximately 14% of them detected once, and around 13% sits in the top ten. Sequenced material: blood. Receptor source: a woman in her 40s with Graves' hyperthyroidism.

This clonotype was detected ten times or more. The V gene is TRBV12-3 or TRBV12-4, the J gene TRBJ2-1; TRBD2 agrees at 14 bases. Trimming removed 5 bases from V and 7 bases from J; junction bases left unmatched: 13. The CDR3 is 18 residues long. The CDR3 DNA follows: TGTGCCAGCAGTCCTCAGACAGGGACTAGCGGGAGAGGTAATGAGCAGTTCTTC. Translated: CASSPQTGTSGRGNEQFF.

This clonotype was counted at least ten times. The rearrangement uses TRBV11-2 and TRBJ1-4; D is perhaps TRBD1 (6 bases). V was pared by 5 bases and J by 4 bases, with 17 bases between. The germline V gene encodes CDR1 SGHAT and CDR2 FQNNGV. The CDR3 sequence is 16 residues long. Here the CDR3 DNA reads TGTGCCAGCAGCCGAAACACAGGGCTCTTTAATGAAAAACTGTTTTTT. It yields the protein CASSRNTGLFNEKLFF.

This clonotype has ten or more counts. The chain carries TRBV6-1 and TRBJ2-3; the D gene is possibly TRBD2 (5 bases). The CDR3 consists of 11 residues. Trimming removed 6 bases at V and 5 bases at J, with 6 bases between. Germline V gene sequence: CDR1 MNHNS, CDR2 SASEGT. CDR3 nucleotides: TGTGCCAGCAGGGAGGTAGATACGCAGTATTTT. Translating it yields CASREVDTQYF.

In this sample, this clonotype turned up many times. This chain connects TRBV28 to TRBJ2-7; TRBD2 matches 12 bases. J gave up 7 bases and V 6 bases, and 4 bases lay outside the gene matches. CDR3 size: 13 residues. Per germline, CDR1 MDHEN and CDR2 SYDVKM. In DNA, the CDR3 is TGTGCCAGCAGCTCCGGACTAGCGGGAGAGCAGTACTTC. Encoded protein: CASSSGLAGEQYF.

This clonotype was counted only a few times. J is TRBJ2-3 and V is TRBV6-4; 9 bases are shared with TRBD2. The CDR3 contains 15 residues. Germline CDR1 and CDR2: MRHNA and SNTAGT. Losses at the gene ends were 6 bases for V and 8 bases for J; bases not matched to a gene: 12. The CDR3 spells CASSSTSGSGGTQYF. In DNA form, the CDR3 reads TGTGCCAGCAGCTCGACTAGCGGCTCCGGGGGTACGCAGTATTTT.

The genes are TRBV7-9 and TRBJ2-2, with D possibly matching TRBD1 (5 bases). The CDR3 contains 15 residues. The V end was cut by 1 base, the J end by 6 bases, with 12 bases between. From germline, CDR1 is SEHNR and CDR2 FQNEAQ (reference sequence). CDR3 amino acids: CASSLDRLSSGELFF. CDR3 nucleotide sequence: TGTGCCAGCAGCTTAGACAGGCTCTCATCCGGGGAGCTGTTTTTT.

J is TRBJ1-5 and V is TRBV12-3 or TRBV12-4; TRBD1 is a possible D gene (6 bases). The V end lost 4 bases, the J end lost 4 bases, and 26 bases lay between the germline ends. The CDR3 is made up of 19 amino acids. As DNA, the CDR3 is TGTGCCAGCAGTTCAGGGGTTGGGGTTGGCACACCAGGAAATCAGCCCCAGCATTTT. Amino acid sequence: CASSSGVGVGTPGNQPQHF.

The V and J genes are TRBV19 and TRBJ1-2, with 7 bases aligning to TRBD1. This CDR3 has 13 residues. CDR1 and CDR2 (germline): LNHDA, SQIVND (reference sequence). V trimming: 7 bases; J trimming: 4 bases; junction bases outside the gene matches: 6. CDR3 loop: CASTWDRAYGYTF. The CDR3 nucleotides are TGTGCCAGTACCTGGGACAGAGCCTATGGCTACACCTTC.

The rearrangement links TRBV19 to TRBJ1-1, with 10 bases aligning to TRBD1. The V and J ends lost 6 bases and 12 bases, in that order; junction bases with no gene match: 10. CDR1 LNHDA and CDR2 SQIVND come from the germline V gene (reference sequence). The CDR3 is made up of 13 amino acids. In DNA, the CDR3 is TGTGCCAGTAGATTCCGGGACAGGGGTAATCCTTTCTTT. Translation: CASRFRDRGNPFF.

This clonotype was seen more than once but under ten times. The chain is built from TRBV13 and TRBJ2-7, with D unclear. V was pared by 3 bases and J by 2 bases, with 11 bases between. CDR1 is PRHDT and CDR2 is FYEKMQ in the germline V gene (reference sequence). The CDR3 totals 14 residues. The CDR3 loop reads CASSFAEKTYEQYF. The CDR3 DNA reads TGTGCCAGCAGCTTTGCGGAGAAGACCTACGAGCAGTACTTC.

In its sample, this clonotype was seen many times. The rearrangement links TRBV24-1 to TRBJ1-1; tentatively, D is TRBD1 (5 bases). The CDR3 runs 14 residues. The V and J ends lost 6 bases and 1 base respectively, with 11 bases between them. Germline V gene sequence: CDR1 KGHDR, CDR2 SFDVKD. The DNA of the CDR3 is TGTGCCACCAGTCCGGGGCAGACGAACACTGAAGCTTTCTTT. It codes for CATSPGQTNTEAFF.

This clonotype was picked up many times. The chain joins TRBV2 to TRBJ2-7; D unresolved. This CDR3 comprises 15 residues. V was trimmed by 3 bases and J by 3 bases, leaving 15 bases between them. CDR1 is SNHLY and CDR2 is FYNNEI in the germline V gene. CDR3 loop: CASSDVTRKIYEQYF. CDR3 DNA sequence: TGTGCCAGCAGTGACGTGACAAGAAAAATCTACGAGCAGTACTTC.

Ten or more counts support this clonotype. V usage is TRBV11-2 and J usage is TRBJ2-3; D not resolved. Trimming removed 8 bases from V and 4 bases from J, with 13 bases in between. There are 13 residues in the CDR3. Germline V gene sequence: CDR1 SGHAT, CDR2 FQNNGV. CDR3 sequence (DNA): TGTGCCAGCCTAGGAAGATGGGCAGATACGCAGTATTTT. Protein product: CASLGRWADTQYF.

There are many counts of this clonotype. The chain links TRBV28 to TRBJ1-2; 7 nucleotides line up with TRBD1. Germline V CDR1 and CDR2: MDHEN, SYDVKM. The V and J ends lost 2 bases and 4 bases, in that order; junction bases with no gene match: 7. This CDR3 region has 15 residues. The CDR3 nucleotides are TGTGCCAGCAGTTTAGTAGGGGGCGGCGGCTATGGCTACACCTTC. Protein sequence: CASSLVGGGGYGYTF.

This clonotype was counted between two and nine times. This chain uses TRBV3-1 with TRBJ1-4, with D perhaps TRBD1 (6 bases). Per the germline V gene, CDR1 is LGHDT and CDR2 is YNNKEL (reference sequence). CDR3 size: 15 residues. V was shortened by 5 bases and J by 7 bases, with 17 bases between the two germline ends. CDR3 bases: TGTGCCAGCAGCGACCTCGGCAGGGGCAGTGAAAAACTGTTTTTT. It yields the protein CASSDLGRGSEKLFF.

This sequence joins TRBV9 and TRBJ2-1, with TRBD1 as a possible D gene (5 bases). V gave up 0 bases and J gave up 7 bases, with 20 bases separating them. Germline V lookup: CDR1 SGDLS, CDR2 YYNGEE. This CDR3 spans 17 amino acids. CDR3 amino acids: CASSVGPQGFVGNEQFF. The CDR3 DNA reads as TGTGCCAGCAGCGTAGGGCCCCAGGGTTTCGTGGGGAATGAGCAGTTCTTC.

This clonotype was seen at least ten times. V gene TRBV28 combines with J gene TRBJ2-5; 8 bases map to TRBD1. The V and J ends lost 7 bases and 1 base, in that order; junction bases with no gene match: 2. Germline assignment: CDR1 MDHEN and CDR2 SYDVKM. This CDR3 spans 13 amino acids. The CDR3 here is CASIDRGQETQYF. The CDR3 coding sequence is TGTGCCAGCATAGACAGGGGCCAAGAGACCCAGTACTTC.

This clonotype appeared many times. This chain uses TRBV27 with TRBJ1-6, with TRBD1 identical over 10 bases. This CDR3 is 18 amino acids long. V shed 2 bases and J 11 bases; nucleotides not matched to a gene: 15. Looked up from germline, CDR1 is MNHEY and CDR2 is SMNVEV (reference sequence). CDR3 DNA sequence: TGTGCCAGCAGTTTAGCCTACCTTGGACAGGGGGATTATACACCCCTCCACTTT. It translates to CASSLAYLGQGDYTPLHF.

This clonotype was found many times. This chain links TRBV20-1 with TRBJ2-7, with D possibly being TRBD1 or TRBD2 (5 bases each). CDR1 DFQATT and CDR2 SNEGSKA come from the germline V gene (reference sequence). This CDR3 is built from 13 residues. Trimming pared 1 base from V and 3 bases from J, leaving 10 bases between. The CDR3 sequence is CSARGGKNYEQYF. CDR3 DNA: TGCAGTGCTAGAGGGGGGAAGAACTACGAGCAGTACTTC.